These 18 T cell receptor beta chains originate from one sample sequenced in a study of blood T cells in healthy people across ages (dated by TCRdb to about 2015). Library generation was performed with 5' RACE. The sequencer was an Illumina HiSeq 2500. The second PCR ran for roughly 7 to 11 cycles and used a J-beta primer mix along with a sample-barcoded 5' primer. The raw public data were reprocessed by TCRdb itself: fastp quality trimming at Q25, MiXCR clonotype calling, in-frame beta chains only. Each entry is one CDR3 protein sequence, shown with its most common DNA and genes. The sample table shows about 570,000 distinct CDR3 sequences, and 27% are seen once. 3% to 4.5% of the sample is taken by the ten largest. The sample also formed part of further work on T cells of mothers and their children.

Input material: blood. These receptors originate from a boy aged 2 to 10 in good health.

As DNA, the CDR3 is TGTGCCAGCAGTGTGGTGACGGAAAACTATGGCTACACCTTC. Protein: CASSVVTENYGYTF. The chain employs TRBV6-1 and TRBJ1-2, with D uncertain. The V and J ends lost 4 bases and 2 bases respectively, with 11 bases between them. CDR1 is MNHNS and CDR2 is SASEGT in the germline V gene. The CDR3 length is 14 residues.

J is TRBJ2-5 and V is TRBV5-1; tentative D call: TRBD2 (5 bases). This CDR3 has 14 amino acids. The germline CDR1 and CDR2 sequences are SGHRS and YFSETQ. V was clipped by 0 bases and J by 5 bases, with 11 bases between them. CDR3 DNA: TGCGCCAGCAGCTTGGACGGGGATGCGGAGACCCAGTACTTC. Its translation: CASSLDGDAETQYF. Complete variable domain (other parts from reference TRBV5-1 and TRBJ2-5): KAGVTQTPRYLIKTRGQQVTLSCSPISGHRSVSWYQQTPGQGLQFLFEYFSETQRNKGNFPGRFSGRQFSNSRSEMNVSTLELGDSALYLCASSLDGDAETQYFGPGTRLLVL.

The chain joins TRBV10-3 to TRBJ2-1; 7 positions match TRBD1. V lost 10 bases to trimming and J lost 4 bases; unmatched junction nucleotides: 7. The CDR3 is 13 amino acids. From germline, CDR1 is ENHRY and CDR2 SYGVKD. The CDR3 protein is CATTGTEYNEQFF. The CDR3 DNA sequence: TGTGCCACCACCGGGACAGAGTACAATGAGCAGTTCTTC.

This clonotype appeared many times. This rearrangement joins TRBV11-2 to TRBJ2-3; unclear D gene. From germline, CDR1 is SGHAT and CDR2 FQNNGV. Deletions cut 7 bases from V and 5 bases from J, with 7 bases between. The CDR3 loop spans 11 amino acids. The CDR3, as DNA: TGTGCCAGCACCAGTTTAGATACGCAGTATTTT. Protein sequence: CASTSLDTQYF.

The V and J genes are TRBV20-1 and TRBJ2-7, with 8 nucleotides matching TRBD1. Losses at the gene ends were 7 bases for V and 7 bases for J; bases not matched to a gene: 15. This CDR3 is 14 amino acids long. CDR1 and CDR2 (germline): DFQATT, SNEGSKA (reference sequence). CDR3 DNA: TGCAGTGTTCTTAGCCCCAGGGGGCCGGGTGAGCAGTACTTC. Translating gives CSVLSPRGPGEQYF.

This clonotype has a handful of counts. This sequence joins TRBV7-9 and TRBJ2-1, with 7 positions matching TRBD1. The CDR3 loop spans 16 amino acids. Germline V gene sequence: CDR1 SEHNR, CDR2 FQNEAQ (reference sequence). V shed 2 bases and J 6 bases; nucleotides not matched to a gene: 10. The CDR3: CASSLQQGLVGNEQFF. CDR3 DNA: TGTGCCAGCAGCTTACAACAGGGGCTAGTGGGCAATGAGCAGTTCTTC.

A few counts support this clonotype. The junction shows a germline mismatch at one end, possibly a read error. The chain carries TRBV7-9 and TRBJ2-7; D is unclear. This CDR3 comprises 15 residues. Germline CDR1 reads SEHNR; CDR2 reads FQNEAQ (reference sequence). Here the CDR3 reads CASGLAGSHTYEQYF. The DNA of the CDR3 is TGTGCCAGCGGCTTAGCTGGTTCCCATACATACGAGCAGTACTTC.

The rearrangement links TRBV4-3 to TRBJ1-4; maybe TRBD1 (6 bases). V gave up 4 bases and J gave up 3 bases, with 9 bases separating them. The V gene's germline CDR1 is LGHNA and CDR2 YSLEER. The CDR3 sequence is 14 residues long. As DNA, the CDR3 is TGCGCCAGCAGCCCCAGGGGTCCTAATGAAAAACTGTTTTTT. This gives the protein CASSPRGPNEKLFF.

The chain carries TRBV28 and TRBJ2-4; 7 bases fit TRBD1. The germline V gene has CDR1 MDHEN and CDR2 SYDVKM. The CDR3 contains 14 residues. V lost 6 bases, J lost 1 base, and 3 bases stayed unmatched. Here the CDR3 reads CASSDRVAKNIQYF. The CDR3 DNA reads TGTGCCAGCAGCGACAGGGTTGCCAAAAACATTCAGTACTTC.

CDR3 residues: CASSQPPCKEKLFF. For the CDR3, the DNA is TGCGCCAGCAGTCAACCCCCTTGTAAGGAAAAACTGTTTTTT. The chain joins TRBV23-1 to TRBJ1-4; D gene unclear. TRBV23-1 is identified as an open reading frame with a role that is uncertain. CDR3 length: 14 amino acids. V was trimmed by 2 bases and J by 8 bases, leaving 12 bases between them.

DNA of the CDR3: TGTGCCAGCAGCCCTGAATTTACTTGGGACACCATATATTTT. It encodes CASSPEFTWDTIYF. V gene TRBV12-3 or TRBV12-4 combines with J gene TRBJ1-3, with D uncertain. This CDR3 contains 14 residues. V was trimmed by 6 bases and J by 8 bases, leaving 17 bases between them.

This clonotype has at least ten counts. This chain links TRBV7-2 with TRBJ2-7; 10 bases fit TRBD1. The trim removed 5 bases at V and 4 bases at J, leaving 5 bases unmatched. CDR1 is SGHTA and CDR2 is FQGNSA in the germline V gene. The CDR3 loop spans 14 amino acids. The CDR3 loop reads CASSPRDRGYEQYF. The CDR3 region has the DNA TGTGCCAGCAGCCCCCGGGACAGGGGTTACGAGCAGTACTTC.

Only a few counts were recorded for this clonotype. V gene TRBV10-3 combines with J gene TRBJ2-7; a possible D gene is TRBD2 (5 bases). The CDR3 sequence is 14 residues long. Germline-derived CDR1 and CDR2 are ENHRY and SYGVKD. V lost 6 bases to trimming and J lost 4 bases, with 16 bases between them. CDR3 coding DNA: TGTGCCATCAGGCTTAGCGTAGAAGAGTACGAGCAGTACTTC. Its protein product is CAIRLSVEEYEQYF.

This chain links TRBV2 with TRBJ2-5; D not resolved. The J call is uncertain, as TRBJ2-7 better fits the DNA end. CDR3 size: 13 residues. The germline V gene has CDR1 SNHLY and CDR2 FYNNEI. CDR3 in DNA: TGTGCCAGCAGTGAAGCGCTGAGTTCCGAGCAGTACTTC. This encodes CASSEALSSEQYF.

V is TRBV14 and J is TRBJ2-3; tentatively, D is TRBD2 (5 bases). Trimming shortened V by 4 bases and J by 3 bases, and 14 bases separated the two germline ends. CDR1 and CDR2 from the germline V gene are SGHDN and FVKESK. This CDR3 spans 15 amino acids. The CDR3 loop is CASSPQVAPTDTQYF. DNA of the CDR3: TGTGCCAGCAGCCCCCAGGTAGCGCCAACAGATACGCAGTATTTT.

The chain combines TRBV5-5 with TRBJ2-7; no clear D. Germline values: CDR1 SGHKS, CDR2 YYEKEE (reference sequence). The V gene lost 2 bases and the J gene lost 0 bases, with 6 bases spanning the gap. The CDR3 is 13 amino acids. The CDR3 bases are TGTGCCAGCAGCTTTATAGGCTCCTACGAGCAGTACTTC. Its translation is CASSFIGSYEQYF.

The CDR3 protein is CASSFITSGAYNEQFF. The CDR3 DNA reads as TGTGCCAGCAGCTTTATAACTAGCGGGGCCTACAATGAGCAGTTCTTC. The chain recombines TRBV5-6 with TRBJ2-1; TRBD2 matches at 10 bases. Germline lookup yields CDR1 SGHDT and CDR2 YYEEEE. With V trimmed by 2 bases and J by 2 bases, 4 bases remained unmatched. This CDR3 spans 16 amino acids.

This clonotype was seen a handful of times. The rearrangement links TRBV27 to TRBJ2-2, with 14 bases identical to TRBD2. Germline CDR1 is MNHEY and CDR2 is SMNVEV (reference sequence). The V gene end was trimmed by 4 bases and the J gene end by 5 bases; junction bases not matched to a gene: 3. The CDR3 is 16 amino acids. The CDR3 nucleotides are TGTGCCAGCAGTTCCTGGACTAGCGGGAGGACCGGGGAGCTGTTTTTT. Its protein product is CASSSWTSGRTGELFF.